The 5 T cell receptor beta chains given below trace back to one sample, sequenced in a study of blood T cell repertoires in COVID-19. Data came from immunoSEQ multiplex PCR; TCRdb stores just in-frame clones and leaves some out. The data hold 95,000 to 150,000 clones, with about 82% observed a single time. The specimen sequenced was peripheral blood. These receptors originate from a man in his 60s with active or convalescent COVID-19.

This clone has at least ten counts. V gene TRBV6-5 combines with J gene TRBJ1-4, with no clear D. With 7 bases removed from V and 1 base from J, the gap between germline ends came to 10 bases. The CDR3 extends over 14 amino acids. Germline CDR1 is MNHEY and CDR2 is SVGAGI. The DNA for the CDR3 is TGTGCCAGCATCCAGCCGGGAACTAATGAAAAACTGTTTTTT. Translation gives CASIQPGTNEKLFF.

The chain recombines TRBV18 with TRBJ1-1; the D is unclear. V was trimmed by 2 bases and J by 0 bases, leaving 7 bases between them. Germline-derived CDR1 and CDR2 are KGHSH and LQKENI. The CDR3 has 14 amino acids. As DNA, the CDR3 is TGTGCCAGCTCACCAGGGCAGGTGAACACTGAAGCTTTCTTT. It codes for CASSPGQVNTEAFF.

The CDR3, as DNA: TGTGCCAGTAGTGGCTCCCGGGACAGGGTCAACAATGAGCAGTTCTTC. It yields the protein CASSGSRDRVNNEQFF. V and J are TRBV19 and TRBJ2-1; TRBD1 matches 9 bases. The CDR3 spans 16 residues. J gave up 5 bases and V 5 bases, and 10 bases lay outside the gene matches. Germline CDR1 is LNHDA and CDR2 is SQIVND (reference sequence). The complete variable domain, with remaining parts taken from reference TRBV19 and TRBJ2-1, reads DGGITQSPKYLFRKEGQNVTLSCEQNLNHDAMYWYRQDPGQGLRLIYYSQIVNDFQKGDIAEGYSVSREKKESFPLTVTSAQKNPTAFYLCASSGSRDRVNNEQFFGPGTRLTVL.

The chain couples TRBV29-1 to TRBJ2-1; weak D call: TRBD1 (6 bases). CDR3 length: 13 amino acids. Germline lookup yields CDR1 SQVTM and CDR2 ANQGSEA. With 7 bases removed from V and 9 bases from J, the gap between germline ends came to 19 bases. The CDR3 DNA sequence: TGCAGCGCCCAAGGGTTCCGAGGGGGTGAGCAGTTCTTC. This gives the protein CSAQGFRGGEQFF.

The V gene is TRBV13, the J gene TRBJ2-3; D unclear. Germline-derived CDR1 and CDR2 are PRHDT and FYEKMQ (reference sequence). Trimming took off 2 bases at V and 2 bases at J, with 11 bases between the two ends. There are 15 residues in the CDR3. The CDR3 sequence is CASSLSMAFTDTQYF. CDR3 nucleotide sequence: TGTGCCAGCAGCTTATCGATGGCATTCACAGATACGCAGTATTTT.